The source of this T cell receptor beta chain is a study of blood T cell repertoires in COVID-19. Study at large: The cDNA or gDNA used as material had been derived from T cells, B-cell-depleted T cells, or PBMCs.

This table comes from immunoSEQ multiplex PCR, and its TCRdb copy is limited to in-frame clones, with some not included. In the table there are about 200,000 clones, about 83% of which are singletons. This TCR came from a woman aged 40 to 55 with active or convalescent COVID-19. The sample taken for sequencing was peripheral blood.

DNA of the CDR3: TGTGCCAGCAGCCTTACCCGGGACATCCCCGAAAAACTGTTTTTT. Protein: CASSLTRDIPEKLFF. The rearrangement uses TRBV6-2 or TRBV6-3 and TRBJ1-4, with D possibly being TRBD1 (6 bases). V lost 6 bases and J lost 8, with 19 bases in between. In germline, CDR1 is MNHEY, CDR2 SVGEGT. The CDR3 is made up of 15 amino acids.